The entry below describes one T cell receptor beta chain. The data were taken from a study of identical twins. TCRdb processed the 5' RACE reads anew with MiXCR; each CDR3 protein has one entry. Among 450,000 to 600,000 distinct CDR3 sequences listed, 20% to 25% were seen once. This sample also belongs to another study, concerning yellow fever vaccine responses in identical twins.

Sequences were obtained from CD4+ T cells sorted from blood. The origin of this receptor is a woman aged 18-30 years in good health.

This CDR3 is CASSLLLAGGYNEQFF. The CDR3 DNA reads as TGCGCCAGCAGCTTACTACTAGCGGGAGGTTACAATGAGCAGTTCTTC. The chain joins TRBV5-1 to TRBJ2-1; the match to TRBD2 covers 12 bases. CDR1 is SGHRS, CDR2 YFSETQ, per germline. Trimming cost V 2 bases and J 4 bases; bases outside gene matches: 4. The CDR3 sequence is 16 residues long.